The next 25 T cell receptor beta chains were all read from a single sample in a study of Ad26.COV2.S vaccination and SARS-CoV-2 variants. TCRdb's copy holds only in-frame clones and misses some; the assay was immunoSEQ multiplex PCR. Of hundreds of thousands of clones detected, under 90% appear once; the ten largest clones hold around 7.3%. The treatment was: roughly 19 received Ad26.COV2.S at low or high dose, single or two shots; roughly five received placebo; per-sample allocation not given. Samples came from day 63 after the first vaccine or placebo injection. The sample was peripheral blood, taken in a trial of Ad26.COV2.S vaccine versus placebo. The receptors stem from a person between 18 and 65 years old who received the Ad26.COV2.S COVID-19 vaccine or a placebo.

The V gene is TRBV24-1, the J gene TRBJ2-7; TRBD1 matches 9 bases. The CDR3 covers 15 residues. Germline trimming cut 5 bases from V and 5 bases from J; bases unmatched to any gene: 9. CDR1 is KGHDR, CDR2 SFDVKD, per germline. The CDR3 region has the DNA TGTGCCACCAGTGCATCCGGGACAGGGAACCACGAGCAGTACTTC. It specifies CATSASGTGNHEQYF.

This rearrangement joins TRBV11-2 to TRBJ1-1; no clear D gene. V lost 3 bases and J 0 bases, leaving 5 bases between the germline ends. Germline V lookup: CDR1 SGHAT, CDR2 FQNNGV. The CDR3 runs 13 residues. The CDR3 nucleotides are TGTGCCAGCAGCTTTTCAGTGAACACTGAAGCTTTCTTT. This encodes CASSFSVNTEAFF.

This rearrangement joins TRBV27 to TRBJ2-7, with D unclear. Germline assignment: CDR1 MNHEY and CDR2 SMNVEV (reference sequence). The ends were cut back, 7 bases at V and 0 bases at J, with 10 bases in the middle. CDR3 length: 13 amino acids. This CDR3 reads CASTDLSSYEQYF. CDR3 bases: TGTGCCAGCACGGACCTGAGCTCCTACGAGCAGTACTTC.

This clone appeared a few times. The chain joins TRBV5-1 to TRBJ1-2; D gene unclear. CDR1 is SGHRS, CDR2 YFSETQ, per germline. The V end was cut by 0 bases, the J end by 3 bases, with 12 bases between. The length of the CDR3 is 15 residues. The CDR3 DNA is TGCGCCAGCAGCTTGGAAGCCGGGGAATACTATGGCTACACCTTC. Its protein is CASSLEAGEYYGYTF.

The chain carries TRBV27 and TRBJ1-4; TRBD1 agrees at 7 bases. V lost 7 bases and J lost 1; bases outside the gene matches: 12. CDR3 length equals 17 residues. The germline V gene has CDR1 MNHEY and CDR2 SMNVEV (reference sequence). The CDR3 loop reads CASTRTGGPITNEKLFF. The CDR3 region has the DNA TGTGCCAGCACTCGGACAGGTGGCCCTATAACTAATGAAAAACTGTTTTTT. The full variable domain, with the rest looked up from reference TRBV27 and TRBJ1-4, is EAQVTQNPRYLITVTGKKLTVTCSQNMNHEYMSWYRQDPGLGLRQIYYSMNVEVTDKGDVPEGYKVSRKEKRNFPLILESPSPNQTSLYFCASTRTGGPITNEKLFFGSGTQLSVL.

The J gene is TRBJ2-5, the V gene TRBV28; TRBD2 matches 9 bases. The CDR3 is 15 amino acids. The V segment lost 4 bases and the J segment 5 bases; nucleotides outside the gene matches: 8. Per the germline V gene, CDR1 is MDHEN and CDR2 is SYDVKM. CDR3 coding DNA: TGTGCCAGCAGTTCCCCGGGACTAGCTTCTGAGACCCAGTACTTC. Encoded protein: CASSSPGLASETQYF.

The V and J genes are TRBV4-1 and TRBJ1-5; possibly TRBD1 for D (5 bases). Trimming removed 5 bases at V and 6 bases at J, with 17 bases between. The CDR3 loop spans 15 amino acids. The germline gives CDR1 MGHRA, CDR2 YSYEKL. For the CDR3, the DNA is TGCGCCAGCAGCGGCCGTCCGGGGGACCCTCAGCCCCAGCATTTT. It yields the protein CASSGRPGDPQPQHF.

As concerns this clone: The same CDR3 is also encoded by other DNA sequences in this sample. V and J are TRBV5-1 and TRBJ2-7; D unresolved. Trimming pared 1 base from V and 4 bases from J, leaving 3 bases between. Germline CDR1 and CDR2: SGHRS and YFSETQ. There are 11 residues in the CDR3. This chain's CDR3 is CASSLNYEQYF. CDR3 nucleotides: TGCGCCAGCAGCTTGAATTACGAGCAGTACTTC.

This clone was seen only a few times. The chain has TRBV7-9 and TRBJ1-1; possible D gene TRBD1, 6 bases. Germline CDR1 SEHNR, CDR2 FQNEAQ (reference sequence). Deletions cut 3 bases from V and 2 bases from J, with 13 bases between. CDR3 size: 15 residues. DNA of the CDR3: TGTGCCAGCAGCTTTGTTGGGGGCGGTAACACTGAAGCTTTCTTT. As protein: CASSFVGGGNTEAFF.

The chain links TRBV18 to TRBJ2-2, with unresolved D. CDR1 is KGHSH and CDR2 is LQKENI in the germline V gene. The V gene lost 1 base and the J gene lost 7 bases, with 4 bases spanning the gap. The CDR3 covers 12 residues. CDR3 bases: TGTGCCAGCTCACCACTGGGCGGGGAGCTGTTTTTT. Residues: CASSPLGGELFF.

The chain recombines TRBV9 with TRBJ2-5, with 13 bases matching TRBD2. This CDR3 is 16 amino acids long. The germline V gene has CDR1 SGDLS and CDR2 YYNGEE. With V trimmed by 3 bases and J by 2 bases, 4 bases remained unmatched. CDR3 residues: CASSARTSGGQETQYF. In nucleotides, the CDR3 is TGTGCCAGCAGCGCTCGGACTAGCGGGGGACAAGAGACCCAGTACTTC. Drawing the rest from reference TRBV9 and TRBJ2-5, the complete variable domain is DSGVTQTPKHLITATGQRVTLRCSPRSGDLSVYWYQQSLDQGLQFLIQYYNGEERAKGNILERFSAQQFPDLHSELNLSSLELGDSALYFCASSARTSGGQETQYFGPGTRLLVL.

J is TRBJ1-2 and V is TRBV19, with TRBD1 identical over 9 bases. V shed 6 bases and J 2 bases; nucleotides not matched to a gene: 13. Per the germline V gene, CDR1 is LNHDA and CDR2 is SQIVND (reference sequence). The CDR3 length is 17 residues. The CDR3 DNA sequence: TGTGCCAGTAGACGGACAGGGGCCTCGCCCAACAACTATGGCTACACCTTC. Protein: CASRRTGASPNNYGYTF.

Here the CDR3 reads CASSRDSNTGELFF. The CDR3 nucleotides are TGCGCCAGCAGCCGGGACTCGAACACCGGGGAGCTGTTTTTT. The gene calls are TRBV5-1 and TRBJ2-2; D is possibly TRBD2 (6 bases). This CDR3 comprises 14 residues. V shed 4 bases and J shed 0 bases, with 7 bases lying between them. The germline V gene encodes CDR1 SGHRS and CDR2 YFSETQ.

The sample holds one count of this clone. The chain links TRBV21-1 to TRBJ1-1; the DNA was not compared with TRBD1, the D call given in the table. TRBV21-1 is a pseudogene. This CDR3 contains 17 residues. In DNA form, the CDR3 reads TGTGCCAGCAGCAACCCAAACTTTTCCCCAGGGCACACTGAAGCTTTCTTT. Translated: CASSNPNFSPGHTEAFF.

The chain recombines TRBV4-1 with TRBJ2-7; TRBD2 aligns across 8 bases. Trimming cost V 0 bases and J 0 bases; bases outside gene matches: 10. This CDR3 is 18 amino acids long. Germline-derived CDR1 and CDR2 are MGHRA and YSYEKL. Written as DNA, the CDR3 is TGCGCCAGCAGCCAAGAGGAGATAGAGCGGGAGAGCTCCTACGAGCAGTACTTC. Residues: CASSQEEIERESSYEQYF.

V and J are TRBV3-1 (or the pseudogene TRBV3-2) and TRBJ1-2, with TRBD1 as a possible D gene (6 bases). Deletions cut 4 bases from V and 1 base from J, with 16 bases between. This CDR3 is built from 16 residues. CDR1 LGHDT and CDR2 YNNKEL come from the germline V gene (reference sequence). CDR3 nucleotide sequence: TGTGCCAGCAGCCCAGAACAGGGTTCCATTAACTATGGCTACACCTTC. As protein: CASSPEQGSINYGYTF.

To note about this clone: This sample includes further DNA sequences coding for the same CDR3. This chain joins TRBV7-9 and TRBJ2-1, with 8 bases matching TRBD2. J was trimmed by 4 bases and V by 3 bases; bases with no gene match: 5. Germline CDR1 and CDR2: SEHNR and FQNEAQ (reference sequence). CDR3 length: 15 residues. CDR3 residues: CASSLGGGPYNEQFF. The CDR3 nucleotides read TGTGCCAGCAGCTTGGGCGGGGGGCCTTACAATGAGCAGTTCTTC.

The rearrangement links TRBV15 to TRBJ2-7; tentatively, D is TRBD1 or TRBD2 (5 bases each). Germline V gives CDR1 LNHNV, CDR2 YYDKDF (reference sequence). The CDR3 covers 16 residues. V was clipped by 1 base and J by 1 base, with 14 bases between them. DNA of the CDR3: TGTGCCACCAGCAGAGGTGTTGGGGGATATTCCTACGAGCAGTACTTC. Its protein product is CATSRGVGGYSYEQYF.

The chain employs TRBV3-1 (or the pseudogene TRBV3-2) and TRBJ2-2, with 10 bases matching TRBD2. The CDR3 is made up of 21 amino acids. The trim removed 1 base at V and 0 bases at J, leaving 14 bases unmatched. CDR1 LGHDT and CDR2 YNNKEL come from the germline V gene (reference sequence). CDR3 amino acids: CASSQGRNSGRPTANTGELFF. The CDR3 region has the DNA TGTGCCAGCAGCCAAGGACGAAATAGCGGGAGGCCCACGGCGAACACCGGGGAGCTGTTTTTT.

V gene TRBV10-3 combines with J gene TRBJ1-1; D call uncertain. The CDR3 is 11 amino acids. In germline, CDR1 is ENHRY, CDR2 SYGVKD. Deletions cut 3 bases from V and 2 bases from J, with 1 base between. CDR3 in amino acids: CAISENTEAFF. The CDR3 nucleotides are TGTGCCATCAGTGAAAACACTGAAGCTTTCTTT.

The CDR3 region has the DNA TGTGCCAGCAGCCCCCGTATGATGAACACTGAAGCTTTCTTT. Residues: CASSPRMMNTEAFF. This chain joins TRBV5-4 and TRBJ1-1, with unresolved D. V gave up 4 bases and J gave up 0 bases, with 10 bases separating them. CDR1 is SGHNT, CDR2 YYREEE, per germline (reference sequence). CDR3 length: 14 amino acids.

The V gene is TRBV12-3 or TRBV12-4, the J gene TRBJ1-1; a possible D gene is TRBD1 (6 bases). The length of the CDR3 is 11 residues. The germline V and J ends were trimmed by 6 bases and 7 bases, with 9 bases remaining between them. CDR3 coding DNA: TGTGCCAGCAGGGAGACAGGTGAAGCTTTCTTT. It translates to CASRETGEAFF.

This clone was counted many times. The chain employs TRBV12-5 and TRBJ1-6, with D tentatively TRBD1 (5 bases). This CDR3 is 18 amino acids long. The V gene lost 3 bases and the J gene lost 8 bases, with 23 bases spanning the gap. Per germline, CDR1 LGHNT and CDR2 FRNRAP. The CDR3 loop reads CASGLLQEGFDVDSPLHF. CDR3 bases: TGTGCTAGTGGTTTACTACAGGAGGGGTTTGATGTTGATTCACCCCTCCACTTT.

The rearrangement joins TRBV6-6 to TRBJ1-4, with D possibly TRBD1 on 6 matching bases. V lost 6 bases and J 1 base, leaving 9 bases between the germline ends. Looked up from germline, CDR1 is MNHNY and CDR2 is SVGAGI (reference sequence). The CDR3 contains 14 residues. The CDR3 sequence is CASSNRVTNEKLFF. Written as DNA, the CDR3 is TGTGCCAGCAGCAACAGGGTAACTAATGAAAAACTGTTTTTT.

The chain employs TRBV7-9 and TRBJ1-1, with D maybe TRBD1 (6 bases). Trimming left V 8 bases short and J 0 bases short, with 13 bases between. This CDR3 is 14 amino acids long. Germline loops: CDR1 SEHNR, CDR2 FQNEAQ (reference sequence). This CDR3 reads CASFGGEVNTEAFF. CDR3 nucleotide sequence: TGTGCCAGCTTTGGGGGCGAAGTGAACACTGAAGCTTTCTTT.